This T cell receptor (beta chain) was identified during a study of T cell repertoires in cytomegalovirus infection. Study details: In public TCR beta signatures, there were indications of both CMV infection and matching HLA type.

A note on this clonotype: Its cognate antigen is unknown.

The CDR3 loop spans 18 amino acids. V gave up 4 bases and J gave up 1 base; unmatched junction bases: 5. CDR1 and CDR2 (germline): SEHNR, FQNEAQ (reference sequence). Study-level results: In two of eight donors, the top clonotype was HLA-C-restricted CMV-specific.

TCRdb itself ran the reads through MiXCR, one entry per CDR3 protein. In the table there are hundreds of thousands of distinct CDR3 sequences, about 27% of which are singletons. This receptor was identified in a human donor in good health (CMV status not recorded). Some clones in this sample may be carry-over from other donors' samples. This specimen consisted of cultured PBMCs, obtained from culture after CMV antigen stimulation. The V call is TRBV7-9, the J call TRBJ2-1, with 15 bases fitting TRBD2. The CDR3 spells CASSWTSGREGSYNEQFF. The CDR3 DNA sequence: TGTGCCAGCAGCTGGACTAGCGGGAGGGAGGGTTCCTACAATGAGCAGTTCTTC.